The 27 T cell receptor beta chains given below trace back to one sample, sequenced in a study of T cells in narcolepsy. The protocol was immunoSEQ multiplex PCR, while the TCRdb copy is restricted to in-frame clones and leaves out a portion. The sample has around 27,000 clones, 65% to 90% seen once. The sample consisted of CD45RA- memory CD4+ T cells from PBMCs. The receptors were sampled from a human donor with narcolepsy.

The genes are TRBV2 and TRBJ1-5; D call uncertain. The germline V and J ends were trimmed by 3 bases and 7 bases, with 7 bases remaining between them. Per germline, CDR1 SNHLY and CDR2 FYNNEI. This CDR3 has 12 residues. CDR3 sequence: CASSDGRQPQHF. DNA for the CDR3: TGTGCCAGCAGTGACGGGAGGCAGCCCCAGCATTTT.

This clone was recorded only once. The J gene is TRBJ1-5, the V gene TRBV5-1; a weak D match, TRBD1 (5 bases). V was pared by 3 bases and J by 3 bases, with 13 bases between. The CDR3 extends over 15 amino acids. CDR1 is SGHRS and CDR2 is YFSETQ in the germline V gene. The CDR3 sequence: CASSSLGGFNQPQHF. Here the CDR3 DNA reads TGCGCCAGCAGCTCCCTGGGGGGATTCAATCAGCCCCAGCATTTT.

J is TRBJ2-7 and V is TRBV5-4, with unresolved D. Germline loops: CDR1 SGHNT, CDR2 YYREEE (reference sequence). The V end was cut by 0 bases, the J end by 6 bases, with 13 bases between. CDR3 length: 14 residues. This CDR3 reads CASSLVLGSVEQYF. Here the CDR3 DNA reads TGTGCCAGCAGCTTGGTTTTGGGAAGCGTCGAGCAGTACTTC.

The chain joins TRBV2 to TRBJ2-7; weak D call: TRBD2 (5 bases). In germline, CDR1 is SNHLY, CDR2 FYNNEI. V shed 0 bases and J shed 1 base, with 13 bases lying between them. The CDR3 spans 16 residues. The chain's CDR3 is CASSEALMTGSYEQYF. CDR3 nucleotide sequence: TGTGCCAGCAGTGAAGCCCTGATGACGGGGTCCTACGAGCAGTACTTC.

The chain is built from TRBV13 and TRBJ2-5, with D tentatively TRBD1 (6 bases). The CDR3 runs to 14 residues. Germline V CDR1 and CDR2: PRHDT, FYEKMQ (reference sequence). Between the trimmed V and J ends, which lost 6 bases and 4 bases, there was a span of 15 bases. CDR3: CASRGAGGTETQYF. Written as DNA, the CDR3 is TGTGCCAGCAGGGGGGCAGGAGGTACAGAGACCCAGTACTTC.

The CDR3: CAWSVRGIEQFF. CDR3 nucleotides: TGTGCCTGGAGTGTTAGAGGGATTGAGCAGTTCTTC. This chain uses TRBV30 with TRBJ2-1; possibly TRBD2 for D (5 bases). This CDR3 contains 12 residues. V was cut by 0 bases and J by 9 bases, with 9 bases left in between. Germline V lookup: CDR1 GTSNPN, CDR2 SVGIG (reference sequence). The entire variable domain, with the rest obtained from reference TRBV30 and TRBJ2-1, is as follows: SQTIHQWPATLVQPVGSPLSLECTVEGTSNPNLYWYRQAAGRGLQLLFYSVGIGQISSEVPQNLSASRPQDRQFILSSKKLLLSDSGFYLCAWSVRGIEQFFGPGTRLTVL.

V is TRBV6-5 and J is TRBJ2-1; 9 positions agree with TRBD2. CDR1 and CDR2 from the germline V gene are MNHEY and SVGAGI. The CDR3 consists of 15 residues. Germline trimming cut 6 bases from V and 6 bases from J; bases unmatched to any gene: 9. Here the CDR3 reads CASRHSGTSRNEQFF. In nucleotides, the CDR3 is TGTGCCAGCAGACACTCCGGGACTAGCCGCAATGAGCAGTTCTTC.

V and J are TRBV28 and TRBJ2-7, with 8 bases matching TRBD2. Per the germline V gene, CDR1 is MDHEN and CDR2 is SYDVKM. V shed 6 bases, J shed 3 bases, and the junction held 10 bases outside the gene matches. The CDR3 spans 15 residues. The CDR3 sequence is CASSSFKAGVYEQYF. CDR3 in DNA: TGTGCCAGCAGCTCCTTCAAAGCGGGGGTCTACGAGCAGTACTTC.

V gene TRBV10-3 combines with J gene TRBJ2-1, with 12 bases identical to TRBD1. The CDR3 is made up of 14 amino acids. Germline CDR1 ENHRY, CDR2 SYGVKD. With V trimmed by 7 bases and J by 9 bases, 7 bases remained unmatched. Here the CDR3 DNA reads TGTGCCATCATGACCGGGACAGGGGGCCGTGAGCAGTTCTTC. Translation: CAIMTGTGGREQFF.

This clone was seen only once. The chain recombines TRBV28 with TRBJ1-5; D may be TRBD1 (6 bases). This CDR3 is 13 amino acids long. Germline CDR1 reads MDHEN; CDR2 reads SYDVKM. V lost 5 bases and J 5 bases, leaving 10 bases between the germline ends. The CDR3 DNA sequence: TGTGCCAGCAGTCCACAGGGATATCAGCCCCAGCATTTT. Translating gives CASSPQGYQPQHF.

This clone was seen more than once but under ten times. The chain links TRBV14 to TRBJ1-1, with D possibly TRBD1 on 6 matching bases. The CDR3 is made up of 16 amino acids. Trimming pared 4 bases from V and 2 bases from J, leaving 17 bases between. Germline loops: CDR1 SGHDN, CDR2 FVKESK. The CDR3 spells CASSPRLQQGNTEAFF. The CDR3 DNA sequence: TGTGCCAGCAGCCCCAGACTCCAACAGGGAAACACTGAAGCTTTCTTT.

The CDR3 nucleotides read TGTGCCAGCTCACCACCTTCTACAGGGGCCGGCTACGAGCAGTACTTC. Its protein is CASSPPSTGAGYEQYF. The rearrangement links TRBV18 to TRBJ2-7; 7 nucleotides match TRBD1. Germline V gene data show CDR1 as KGHSH and CDR2 as LQKENI. V dropped 0 bases and J dropped 3; count of bases not matched to a gene: 8. The CDR3 totals 16 residues.

The chain couples TRBV28 to TRBJ2-3; the match to TRBD2 covers 10 bases. Losses at the gene ends were 5 bases for V and 2 bases for J; bases not matched to a gene: 4. The CDR3 sequence is 15 residues long. The germline CDR1 and CDR2 sequences are MDHEN and SYDVKM. Here the CDR3 DNA reads TGTGCCAGCAGTATTAGCGGGGGGTACACAGATACGCAGTATTTT. It is translated as CASSISGGYTDTQYF.

This chain links TRBV28 with TRBJ2-3; no clear D gene. This CDR3 spans 13 amino acids. Germline V gene sequence: CDR1 MDHEN, CDR2 SYDVKM. Trimming shortened V by 3 bases and J by 0 bases, and 4 bases separated the two germline ends. The CDR3 sequence is CASSFQSTDTQYF. The CDR3 DNA follows: TGTGCCAGCAGTTTCCAGAGCACAGATACGCAGTATTTT.

J is TRBJ2-5 and V is TRBV7-2; TRBD2 matches at 9 bases. V was pared by 2 bases and J by 5 bases, with 6 bases of the junction left unmatched. This CDR3 contains 15 residues. Germline CDR1 and CDR2: SGHTA and FQGNSA. The CDR3 DNA reads TGTGCCAGCAGCTTACTTGGCGGGGGGGCGGAGACCCAGTACTTC. It codes for CASSLLGGGAETQYF.

This chain connects TRBV7-9 to TRBJ1-2; weak D call: TRBD1 (5 bases). The V end was cut by 5 bases, the J end by 2 bases, with 15 bases between. The CDR3 has 15 amino acids. Germline assignment: CDR1 SEHNR and CDR2 FQNEAQ (reference sequence). The CDR3 is CASSHARTPNYGYTF. In DNA, the CDR3 is TGTGCCAGCAGCCACGCCCGGACACCAAACTATGGCTACACCTTC.

V is TRBV6-5 and J is TRBJ2-7, with 9 bases identical to TRBD2. The J segment lost 6 bases and the V segment lost 4 bases, leaving 7 bases of the junction unmatched. Germline V lookup: CDR1 MNHEY, CDR2 SVGAGI. The CDR3 totals 14 residues. CDR3 sequence (DNA): TGTGCCAGCAGTTCGTCGGGACTAGCTGGCGAGCAGTACTTC. It specifies CASSSSGLAGEQYF.

The CDR3 DNA reads as TGTGCCAGCAGTGTTGGTGGAGAGACCCAGTACTTC. It codes for CASSVGGETQYF. The chain links TRBV2 to TRBJ2-5; D unclear. The CDR3 runs to 12 residues. Germline assignment: CDR1 SNHLY and CDR2 FYNNEI. Deletions cut 4 bases from V and 4 bases from J, with 7 bases between.

J is TRBJ2-4 and V is TRBV30, with no clear D. Trimming took off 0 bases at V and 0 bases at J, with 15 bases between the two ends. The CDR3 contains 17 residues. CDR1 and CDR2 (germline): GTSNPN, SVGIG (reference sequence). This CDR3 is CAWSVLSSGVAKNIQYF. Written as DNA, the CDR3 is TGTGCCTGGAGTGTACTATCGTCAGGAGTAGCCAAAAACATTCAGTACTTC.

In this sample, this clone turned up a few times. This specimen includes other DNA sequences encoding the same CDR3. The chain is built from TRBV28 and TRBJ1-5; 7 bases are a match to TRBD1. Germline loops: CDR1 MDHEN, CDR2 SYDVKM. This CDR3 is 15 amino acids long. The V gene end was trimmed by 4 bases and the J gene end by 0 bases; junction bases not matched to a gene: 3. The CDR3 sequence is CASSSGGVSNQPQHF. The CDR3 bases are TGTGCCAGCAGTTCAGGGGGGGTTAGCAATCAGCCCCAGCATTTT.

This rearrangement joins TRBV6-1 to TRBJ1-4; 10 bases are a match to TRBD1. This CDR3 has 15 residues. V was pared by 4 bases and J by 6 bases, with 5 bases of the junction left unmatched. Germline CDR1 is MNHNS and CDR2 is SASEGT. CDR3 in DNA: TGTGCCAGCAGTGGAGGGACAGGGGAGTATGAAAAACTGTTTTTT. Residues: CASSGGTGEYEKLFF.

CDR3 bases: TGTGCCAGCAGCACCGCCGGGACGCAGTATTTT. This gives the protein CASSTAGTQYF. The chain combines TRBV13 with TRBJ2-3; D call uncertain. Germline assignment: CDR1 PRHDT and CDR2 FYEKMQ (reference sequence). This CDR3 contains 11 residues. V lost 5 bases to trimming and J lost 9 bases, with 9 bases between them.

This clone came up a few times. The junction differs from germline at one of its ends, possibly a read error. V and J are TRBV2 and TRBJ2-3; the D gene is possibly TRBD2 (6 bases). CDR1 and CDR2 from the germline V gene are SNHLY and FYNNEI. CDR3 length: 12 amino acids. The chain's CDR3 is CASRPPGLSYDF. The DNA of the CDR3 is TGTGCCAGCAGACCCCCGGGACTGTCGTATGATTTT.

In the case of this clone: One end of the junction varies from germline; a read error may be responsible. The chain carries TRBV7-7 and TRBJ1-3; D is possibly TRBD1 (5 bases). The CDR3 consists of 13 residues. Looked up from germline, CDR1 is SSHAT and CDR2 is FNYEAQ (reference sequence). This CDR3 is CASSLGVGNTIYF. The CDR3 DNA reads TGTGCTAGCAGCTTAGGGGTTGGAAACACCATATATTTT.

V and J are TRBV7-3 and TRBJ2-2, with 14 bases fitting TRBD2. The germline V gene has CDR1 SGHTA and CDR2 FQGTGA. This CDR3 has 21 amino acids. The V and J ends lost 5 bases and 4 bases, in that order; junction bases with no gene match: 18. The CDR3 DNA follows: TGTGCCAGCAGCCCTCACCCCATGACTAGCGGGAGGGCCATTAGCACCGGGGAGCTGTTTTTT. Amino acids: CASSPHPMTSGRAISTGELFF.

The chain joins TRBV19 to TRBJ2-3; 8 nucleotides match TRBD2. V was clipped by 5 bases and J by 2 bases; unmatched bases: 9. The CDR3 spans 16 residues. CDR1 and CDR2 from the germline V gene are LNHDA and SQIVND (reference sequence). In nucleotides, the CDR3 is TGTGCCAGTAGTGGGCCCCAGCGGGGGACCACAGATACGCAGTATTTT. It specifies CASSGPQRGTTDTQYF.

The chain is built from TRBV28 and TRBJ2-3; D could derive from TRBD1 or TRBD2 (5 bases each). V was trimmed by 1 base and J by 2 bases, leaving 13 bases between them. The CDR3 extends over 16 amino acids. CDR1 is MDHEN and CDR2 is SYDVKM in the germline V gene. Written as DNA, the CDR3 is TGTGCCAGCAGTTTATCGGGGCAAGGCTTCACAGATACGCAGTATTTT. This sequence encodes CASSLSGQGFTDTQYF.